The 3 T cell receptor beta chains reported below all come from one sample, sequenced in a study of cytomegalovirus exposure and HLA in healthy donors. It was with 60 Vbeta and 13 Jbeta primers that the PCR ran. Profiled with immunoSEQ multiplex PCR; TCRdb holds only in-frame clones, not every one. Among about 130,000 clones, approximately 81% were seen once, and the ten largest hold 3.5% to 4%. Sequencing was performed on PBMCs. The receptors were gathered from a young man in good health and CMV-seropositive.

CDR3 loop: CASSHHGLAGGANTGELFF. CDR3 DNA sequence: TGTGCCAGCAGCCATCACGGACTAGCGGGGGGGGCGAACACCGGGGAGCTGTTTTTT. The chain links TRBV14 to TRBJ2-2; TRBD2 matches 15 bases. The CDR3 totals 19 residues. Germline-derived CDR1 and CDR2 are SGHDN and FVKESK. With V trimmed by 3 bases and J by 0 bases, 5 bases remained unmatched.

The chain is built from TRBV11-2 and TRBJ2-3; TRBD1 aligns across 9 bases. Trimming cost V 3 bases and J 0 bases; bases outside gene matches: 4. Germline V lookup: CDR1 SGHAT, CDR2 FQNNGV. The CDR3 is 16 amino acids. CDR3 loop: CASSFRTGESTDTQYF. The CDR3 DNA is TGTGCCAGCAGCTTCCGGACAGGGGAGAGCACAGATACGCAGTATTTT.

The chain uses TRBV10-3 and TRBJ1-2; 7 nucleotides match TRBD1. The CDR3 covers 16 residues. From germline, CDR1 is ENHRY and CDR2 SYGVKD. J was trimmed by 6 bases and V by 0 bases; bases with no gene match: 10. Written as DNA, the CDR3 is TGTGCCATCAGTGAGTCATCTCGGGAAGGGGGCAATGGCTACACCTTC. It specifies CAISESSREGGNGYTF.